The 32 T cell receptor beta chains listed next were all sequenced from one sample in a study of Tregs in tolerant kidney transplant recipients. Assay: immunoSEQ multiplex PCR; the TCRdb copy retains only in-frame clones and omits some. Counted here are some 90,000 clones, around 90% occurring once; the ten biggest clones make up about 4.9%. Source material: CD8+ T cells from blood. These receptors all stem from a human donor in good health.

The V call is TRBV27, the J call TRBJ2-3, with D perhaps matching TRBD1 or TRBD2 (6 bases each). V was clipped by 5 bases and J by 6 bases, with 15 bases between them. The CDR3 length is 14 residues. Germline CDR1 and CDR2: MNHEY and SMNVEV (reference sequence). This chain's CDR3 is CASSPAGDWDTQYF. In nucleotides, the CDR3 is TGTGCCAGCAGTCCTGCAGGGGACTGGGATACGCAGTATTTT.

The chain carries TRBV5-4 and TRBJ2-5; D possibly corresponds to TRBD1 (5 bases). The germline V gene has CDR1 SGHNT and CDR2 YYREEE (reference sequence). V was pared by 3 bases and J by 5 bases, with 8 bases between. The CDR3 has 12 residues. The CDR3 DNA reads TGTGCCAGCAGCTGGGGCCGTGAGACCCAGTACTTC. Translation: CASSWGRETQYF.

The rearrangement links TRBV5-1 to TRBJ2-1; D possibly corresponds to TRBD1 (5 bases). CDR3 size: 15 residues. The V gene lost 0 bases and the J gene lost 4 bases, with 11 bases spanning the gap. Germline values: CDR1 SGHRS, CDR2 YFSETQ. CDR3 nucleotides: TGCGCCAGCAGCTTGGAATGGACAAATTACAATGAGCAGTTCTTC. Translation: CASSLEWTNYNEQFF.

The gene calls are TRBV5-8 and TRBJ2-7, with 7 nucleotides matching TRBD1. Per the germline V gene, CDR1 is SGHTS and CDR2 is YDEGEE. There are 15 residues in the CDR3. V shed 3 bases and J 0 bases; nucleotides not matched to a gene: 6. CDR3: CASSWSTGASYEQYF. The CDR3 DNA reads as TGTGCCAGCAGCTGGAGCACAGGGGCCTCCTACGAGCAGTACTTC.

The chain couples TRBV6-1 to TRBJ2-7; 15 nucleotides match TRBD2. The CDR3 is made up of 19 amino acids. Germline CDR1 MNHNS, CDR2 SASEGT. After removal of 4 bases from V and 0 bases from J, the junction contained 10 bases not matched to a gene. CDR3 in amino acids: CASSGWTSGRAPSSYEQYF. The CDR3 nucleotides read TGTGCCAGCAGTGGCTGGACTAGCGGGAGGGCCCCGAGCTCCTACGAGCAGTACTTC.

The V call is TRBV5-1, the J call TRBJ2-5, with a weak D call TRBD1 (6 bases). Germline CDR1 SGHRS, CDR2 YFSETQ. With 1 base removed from V and 4 bases from J, the gap between germline ends came to 14 bases. The CDR3 spans 15 residues. In DNA, the CDR3 is TGCGCCAGCAGCTTGTCAGGGCAGGGGTTAGAGACCCAGTACTTC. It codes for CASSLSGQGLETQYF.

The DNA for the CDR3 is TGTGCCAGCAGTTACGAGGGGGGGTTGGGTGACATTCAGTACTTC. Protein sequence: CASSYEGGLGDIQYF. J is TRBJ2-4 and V is TRBV6-5; TRBD2 is a possible D gene (7 bases). V lost 2 bases and J lost 8, with 16 bases in between. Germline V lookup: CDR1 MNHEY, CDR2 SVGAGI. This CDR3 region has 15 residues.

The chain employs TRBV6-6 and TRBJ2-1; no clear D gene. Germline loops: CDR1 MNHNY, CDR2 SVGAGI (reference sequence). Trimming pared 6 bases from V and 0 bases from J, leaving 12 bases between. The CDR3 length is 15 residues. Here the CDR3 DNA reads TGTGCCAGCAGAGGTACAGAGAGCTCCTACAATGAGCAGTTCTTC. This sequence encodes CASRGTESSYNEQFF.

The V call is TRBV7-9, the J call TRBJ1-2; D is perhaps TRBD1 (6 bases). The CDR3 loop spans 13 amino acids. Germline CDR1 is SEHNR and CDR2 is FQNEAQ (reference sequence). Trimming cost V 5 bases and J 7 bases, with 14 bases left between them. As DNA, the CDR3 is TGTGCCAGCAGCGGAAACGACAGGTCTGGCTACACCTTC. This gives the protein CASSGNDRSGYTF.

The chain links TRBV7-9 to TRBJ2-7; D possibly corresponds to TRBD2 (6 bases). V lost 3 bases and J lost 2, with 8 bases in between. CDR1 is SEHNR and CDR2 is FQNEAQ in the germline V gene (reference sequence). CDR3 size: 13 residues. The CDR3 sequence is CASSFGGTYEQYF. The CDR3 nucleotides are TGTGCCAGCAGCTTCGGCGGGACCTACGAGCAGTACTTC.

This clone is a singleton in its sample. The chain combines TRBV4-2 with TRBJ2-7, with D uncertain. Germline loops: CDR1 LGHNA, CDR2 YNFKEQ. Trimming stripped 1 base from V and 1 base from J, with 11 bases between. The CDR3 is made up of 15 amino acids. Here the CDR3 reads CASSQGVAGSYEQYF. The CDR3, as DNA: TGTGCCAGCAGCCAAGGAGTAGCCGGGTCCTACGAGCAGTACTTC.

CDR3 sequence: CASSKTGETEAFF. CDR3 coding DNA: TGTGCCAGCAGCAAGACAGGGGAGACTGAAGCTTTCTTT. The chain combines TRBV5-4 with TRBJ1-1; 8 bases match TRBD1. The CDR3 loop spans 13 amino acids. Germline V lookup: CDR1 SGHNT, CDR2 YYREEE (reference sequence). After removal of 4 bases from V and 5 bases from J, the junction contained 4 bases not matched to a gene.

The chain employs TRBV5-4 and TRBJ1-1; a possible D gene is TRBD1 (5 bases). V was shortened by 0 bases and J by 5 bases, with 8 bases between the two germline ends. CDR3 length equals 13 residues. Looked up from germline, CDR1 is SGHNT and CDR2 is YYREEE (reference sequence). The CDR3 is CASSLGRGTEAFF. The CDR3 DNA reads TGTGCCAGCAGCTTGGGGCGGGGGACTGAAGCTTTCTTT.

The V gene is TRBV2, the J gene TRBJ2-7, with D tentatively TRBD1 (6 bases). The CDR3 totals 13 residues. V was clipped by 7 bases and J by 6 bases, with 16 bases between them. Per germline, CDR1 SNHLY and CDR2 FYNNEI. CDR3 sequence: CASIQSGAREQYF. Here the CDR3 DNA reads TGTGCCAGCATTCAGTCAGGGGCTCGCGAGCAGTACTTC.

V gene TRBV6-6 combines with J gene TRBJ1-3; a weak D match, TRBD1 (6 bases). The CDR3 is 16 residues long. Germline CDR1 is MNHNY and CDR2 is SVGAGI (reference sequence). Trimming pared 2 bases from V and 3 bases from J, leaving 14 bases between. The DNA for the CDR3 is TGTGCCAGCAGTTACACAGCGAGGGGGGTTGGAAACACCATATATTTT. It codes for CASSYTARGVGNTIYF.

The rearrangement links TRBV13 to TRBJ2-3, with D possibly being TRBD1 or TRBD2 (6 bases each). The CDR3 spans 14 residues. The V end was cut by 5 bases, the J end by 4 bases, with 13 bases between. The germline V gene has CDR1 PRHDT and CDR2 FYEKMQ (reference sequence). This chain's CDR3 is CASSHGGGADTQYF. The CDR3 nucleotides read TGTGCCAGCAGCCACGGGGGCGGCGCAGATACGCAGTATTTT. The full variable domain, in which reference TRBV13 and TRBJ2-3 provide the parts outside the CDR3, is AAGVIQSPRHLIKEKRETATLKCYPIPRHDTVYWYQQGPGQDPQFLISFYEKMQSDKGSIPDRFSAQQFSDYHSELNMSSLELGDSALYFCASSHGGGADTQYFGPGTRLTVL.

The CDR3 DNA sequence: TGCGCCAGCAGTCCCGGGACAGAGGTCACATGGGAAAAACTGTTTTTT. It specifies CASSPGTEVTWEKLFF. The chain has TRBV10-2 and TRBJ1-4; 7 bases fit TRBD1. Germline V lookup: CDR1 WSHSY, CDR2 SAAADI. Germline trimming cut 5 bases from V and 8 bases from J; bases unmatched to any gene: 14. The CDR3 spans 16 residues.

The chain joins TRBV18 to TRBJ2-7; possible D gene TRBD1, 5 bases. Deletions cut 0 bases from V and 5 bases from J, with 14 bases between. Germline lookup yields CDR1 KGHSH and CDR2 LQKENI. The CDR3 covers 15 residues. The CDR3 spells CASSPPGPHPHEQYF. The CDR3 nucleotides are TGTGCCAGCTCACCACCGGGGCCGCACCCTCACGAGCAGTACTTC.

V and J are TRBV2 and TRBJ2-7, with 14 nucleotides matching TRBD2. Germline CDR1 reads SNHLY; CDR2 reads FYNNEI. V lost 5 bases and J lost 6; bases outside the gene matches: 9. This CDR3 has 16 residues. The CDR3: CASSPAGLAGVGEQYF. CDR3 nucleotide sequence: TGTGCCAGCAGTCCCGCGGGACTAGCGGGAGTCGGCGAGCAGTACTTC.

The chain couples TRBV5-1 to TRBJ2-1; possibly TRBD2 for D (5 bases). Per germline, CDR1 SGHRS and CDR2 YFSETQ. The V end lost 4 bases, the J end lost 0 bases, and 17 bases lay between the germline ends. The CDR3 is 17 residues long. In DNA form, the CDR3 reads TGCGCCAGCAGCGGCCCTAGGCGGGTCAGCTCCTACAATGAGCAGTTCTTC. Its protein is CASSGPRRVSSYNEQFF.

V gene TRBV7-9 combines with J gene TRBJ2-5, with 13 positions matching TRBD2. The CDR3 covers 16 residues. Losses at the gene ends were 4 bases for V and 5 bases for J; bases not matched to a gene: 7. The V gene's germline CDR1 is SEHNR and CDR2 FQNEAQ (reference sequence). This CDR3 is CASSSGLAGVGETQYF. The DNA of the CDR3 is TGTGCCAGCAGCTCCGGACTAGCGGGAGTGGGGGAGACCCAGTACTTC.

This sequence joins TRBV19 and TRBJ2-7; D gene ambiguous. Germline V lookup: CDR1 LNHDA, CDR2 SQIVND (reference sequence). Trimming left V 5 bases short and J 5 bases short, with 7 bases between. The CDR3 runs 11 residues. In DNA, the CDR3 is TGTGCCAGTAGTTTAAGCAACGAGCAGTACTTC. Its translation: CASSLSNEQYF.

V usage is TRBV7-8 and J usage is TRBJ2-5, with TRBD1 as a possible D gene (5 bases). V lost 1 base to trimming and J lost 2 bases, with 5 bases between them. The CDR3 is 13 residues long. Germline lookup yields CDR1 SGHVS and CDR2 FQNEAQ. The CDR3, as DNA: TGTGCCAGCAGCTTAGACAGGCAAGAGACCCAGTACTTC. Translating it yields CASSLDRQETQYF. Full variable domain (remainder filled in from reference TRBV7-8 and TRBJ2-5): GAGVSQSPRYKVAKRGQDVALRCDPISGHVSLFWYQQALGQGPEFLTYFQNEAQLDKSGLPSDRFFAERPEGSVSTLKIQRTQQEDSAVYLCASSLDRQETQYFGPGTRLLVL.

CDR3 coding DNA: TGTGCCAGCAGCGTAGGATCCAGTGAGCAGTTCTTC. It encodes CASSVGSSEQFF. The rearrangement uses TRBV9 and TRBJ2-1; no firm D call. V shed 0 bases and J shed 9 bases, with 7 bases lying between them. The germline V gene has CDR1 SGDLS and CDR2 YYNGEE. The CDR3 has 12 amino acids.

Concerning this clone itself: One end of the junction varies from germline; a read error may be responsible. The chain is built from TRBV7-7 and TRBJ2-3; TRBD2 aligns across 7 bases. The CDR3 has 14 residues. Germline CDR1 and CDR2: SSHAT and FNYEAQ (reference sequence). CDR3 DNA sequence: TGTGCTAGCAGCCCCGGGCTAGCGGTAGATACGCAGTATTTT. Amino acids: CASSPGLAVDTQYF.

This clone occurred a few times. The junction shows a germline mismatch at one end, possibly a read error. V and J are TRBV4-1 and TRBJ2-5; weak D call: TRBD1 (5 bases). Germline V gene data show CDR1 as MGHRA and CDR2 as YSYEKL. This CDR3 comprises 15 residues. CDR3 sequence: CASSQERGTQETQYF. The CDR3 region has the DNA TGTGCCAGCAGCCAAGAAAGGGGAACCCAAGAGACCCAGTACTTC.

The chain couples TRBV6-1 to TRBJ1-2; no firm D call. From germline, CDR1 is MNHNS and CDR2 SASEGT. The CDR3 is made up of 11 amino acids. V was trimmed by 5 bases and J by 8 bases, leaving 9 bases between them. The CDR3 DNA reads TGTGCCAGCAGTCTCCAACGGGGCTACACCTTC. Its translation: CASSLQRGYTF.

The CDR3, as DNA: TGTGCCAGCAGCGACCGCTATGGCGGGAGGGCCAATGAGCAGTTCTTC. This translates into CASSDRYGGRANEQFF. This sequence joins TRBV9 and TRBJ2-1, with 9 bases matching TRBD2. Germline CDR1 SGDLS, CDR2 YYNGEE. The junction had 10 bases not matched to a gene; V was cut back by 3 bases and J by 6 bases. This CDR3 comprises 16 residues.

This clone has just one count. The CDR3 reads CASSFPTSGRANEQFF. The CDR3 DNA reads as TGTGCCAGCAGTTTCCCTACTAGCGGGAGGGCCAATGAGCAGTTCTTC. J is TRBJ2-1 and V is TRBV6-6; TRBD2 matches 13 bases. CDR1 and CDR2 (germline): MNHNY, SVGAGI (reference sequence). V dropped 4 bases and J dropped 6; count of bases not matched to a gene: 6. The CDR3 covers 16 residues.

The chain is built from TRBV30 and TRBJ2-3; 10 nucleotides align to TRBD2. Losses at the gene ends were 3 bases for V and 4 bases for J; bases not matched to a gene: 7. CDR3 length: 15 residues. CDR1 and CDR2 (germline): GTSNPN, SVGIG (reference sequence). The chain's CDR3 is CAWSSSGSLADTQYF. CDR3 sequence (DNA): TGTGCCTGGAGCTCTAGCGGGAGTCTTGCAGATACGCAGTATTTT.

This chain links TRBV2 with TRBJ1-5; tentatively, D is TRBD1 (5 bases). This CDR3 is built from 16 residues. Germline V gives CDR1 SNHLY, CDR2 FYNNEI. The germline V and J ends were trimmed by 4 bases and 2 bases, with 15 bases remaining between them. For the CDR3, the DNA is TGTGCCAGCAGTGCCTGGCAGGCAGGGCGCAATCAGCCCCAGCATTTT. It encodes CASSAWQAGRNQPQHF.

This chain joins TRBV6-1 and TRBJ1-6, with TRBD1 matching 9 bases. The germline gives CDR1 MNHNS, CDR2 SASEGT. J gave up 6 bases and V 5 bases, and 2 bases lay outside the gene matches. The CDR3 has 14 amino acids. CDR3: CASSSDRGNSPLHF. DNA of the CDR3: TGTGCCAGCAGTTCGGACAGGGGTAATTCACCCCTCCACTTT.